These 20 T cell receptor beta chains were all obtained from the same sample, sequenced in a study of cytomegalovirus exposure and HLA in healthy donors. The study ran its PCR with 60 Vbeta and 13 Jbeta primers. Only in-frame clones appear in the TCRdb table, and some are missing; sequencing was by immunoSEQ multiplex PCR. Here the sample spans some 270,000 clones, 75% to 85% being singletons. The sample comprised PBMCs. The receptors were sampled from a girl aged 2-15 years in good health and CMV-seronegative.

The chain recombines TRBV6-1 with TRBJ2-5; 10 nucleotides align to TRBD1. CDR1 is MNHNS and CDR2 is SASEGT in the germline V gene. V lost 5 bases, J lost 1 base, and 4 bases stayed unmatched. This CDR3 is built from 15 residues. The chain's CDR3 is CASSSWDRGQETQYF. The CDR3 DNA sequence: TGTGCCAGCAGTTCGTGGGACAGGGGCCAAGAGACCCAGTACTTC.

The chain uses TRBV7-2 and TRBJ1-5; D is unclear. Between the trimmed V and J ends, which lost 1 base and 2 bases, there was a span of 6 bases. The germline V gene encodes CDR1 SGHTA and CDR2 FQGNSA. The CDR3 length is 14 residues. CDR3 in amino acids: CASSLVRGNQPQHF. CDR3 sequence (DNA): TGTGCCAGCAGCTTAGTTCGGGGCAATCAGCCCCAGCATTTT.

The rearrangement links TRBV21-1 to TRBJ1-3; the D call of TRBD1 is as the table states it, not checked on the DNA. TRBV21-1 is listed as a pseudogene. The CDR3 has 16 amino acids. The CDR3 coding sequence is TGTGCCAGCAGCAGTGCAGGGGCGAACTCTGGAAACACCATATATTTT. This codes for CASSSAGANSGNTIYF.

The rearrangement joins TRBV5-1 to TRBJ1-2; the match to TRBD1 covers 12 bases. This CDR3 region has 17 residues. Trimming took 9 bases from V and 2 from J; bases not matched to a gene: 14. Germline CDR1 is SGHRS and CDR2 is YFSETQ. The CDR3 here is CAISSGTGGFFNYGYTF. The CDR3 DNA reads TGCGCCATCTCGTCCGGGACAGGGGGCTTTTTCAACTATGGCTACACCTTC.

This chain joins TRBV6-1 and TRBJ2-3, with 11 bases lining up with TRBD2. The CDR3 covers 15 residues. The V segment lost 5 bases and the J segment 1 base; nucleotides outside the gene matches: 2. Per the germline V gene, CDR1 is MNHNS and CDR2 is SASEGT. The CDR3 DNA sequence: TGTGCCAGCAGTTTACTAGCGGGAGGCACAGATACGCAGTATTTT. Translation: CASSLLAGGTDTQYF.

This chain links TRBV5-6 with TRBJ2-3, with TRBD2 matching over 12 bases. Unmatched junction bases numbered 3, after V lost 4 bases and J lost 3 bases. The CDR3 is 15 residues long. Looked up from germline, CDR1 is SGHDT and CDR2 is YYEEEE. The CDR3 region is CASSPGLAGTDTQYF. In DNA form, the CDR3 reads TGTGCCAGCAGCCCGGGACTAGCGGGTACAGATACGCAGTATTTT.

The chain couples TRBV9 to TRBJ1-1, with 7 nucleotides matching TRBD1. The V segment lost 4 bases and the J segment 6 bases; nucleotides outside the gene matches: 12. CDR1 and CDR2 (germline): SGDLS, YYNGEE. The CDR3 is 15 amino acids. The CDR3 coding sequence is TGTGCCAGCAGCTCCCACATGGGGCAGGGGGCTGAAGCTTTCTTT. It is translated as CASSSHMGQGAEAFF.

This clone was seen once. The CDR3 sequence: CASSFASHNQPQHF. The CDR3 nucleotides read TGTGCCAGCAGTTTTGCCAGTCACAATCAGCCCCAGCATTTT. V usage is TRBV27 and J usage is TRBJ1-5; unclear D gene. Looked up from germline, CDR1 is MNHEY and CDR2 is SMNVEV (reference sequence). The CDR3 has 14 residues. The V gene lost 3 bases and the J gene lost 3 bases, with 9 bases spanning the gap.

V and J are TRBV5-1 and TRBJ1-2, with D perhaps matching TRBD1 (6 bases). CDR3 length equals 15 residues. With 4 bases removed from V and 1 base from J, the gap between germline ends came to 14 bases. Germline V lookup: CDR1 SGHRS, CDR2 YFSETQ. CDR3 bases: TGCGCCAGCAGCAGACCCGGACAGTTTAACTATGGCTACACCTTC. It yields the protein CASSRPGQFNYGYTF.

The chain couples TRBV9 to TRBJ2-3; D might be TRBD1 (6 bases). Trimming took 6 bases from V and 5 from J, leaving 22 bases between them. CDR1 and CDR2 from the germline V gene are SGDLS and YYNGEE. This CDR3 is 16 amino acids long. The CDR3 is CASTPEGGSGEDTQYF. CDR3 in DNA: TGTGCCAGCACCCCAGAAGGGGGATCAGGGGAAGATACGCAGTATTTT. Based on the CDR3 plus reference TRBV9 and TRBJ2-3, the full variable domain is DSGVTQTPKHLITATGQRVTLRCSPRSGDLSVYWYQQSLDQGLQFLIQYYNGEERAKGNILERFSAQQFPDLHSELNLSSLELGDSALYFCASTPEGGSGEDTQYFGPGTRLTVL.

This CDR3 is CAWSPGGLRKTQYF. Written as DNA, the CDR3 is TGTGCCTGGAGTCCGGGGGGCCTCAGGAAGACCCAGTACTTC. The chain couples TRBV30 to TRBJ2-5; D might be TRBD2 (7 bases). Germline assignment: CDR1 GTSNPN and CDR2 SVGIG (reference sequence). The V end lost 2 bases, the J end lost 6 bases, and 16 bases lay between the germline ends. The CDR3 contains 14 residues.

The V gene is TRBV27, the J gene TRBJ2-3; TRBD2 might be the D (6 bases). Trimming took off 6 bases at V and 1 base at J, with 14 bases between the two ends. This CDR3 has 15 residues. Germline V gene sequence: CDR1 MNHEY, CDR2 SMNVEV (reference sequence). The chain's CDR3 is CASSWGGAGTDTQYF. CDR3 coding DNA: TGTGCCAGCAGCTGGGGCGGGGCCGGCACAGATACGCAGTATTTT.

In this sample, this clone turned up once. J is TRBJ2-2 and V is TRBV27; maybe TRBD2 (6 bases). Germline V gene sequence: CDR1 MNHEY, CDR2 SMNVEV (reference sequence). This CDR3 has 17 amino acids. V lost 0 bases and J lost 1, with 12 bases in between. CDR3 amino acids: CASSLSGLLRNTGELFF. As DNA, the CDR3 is TGTGCCAGCAGTTTATCGGGACTTCTACGGAACACCGGGGAGCTGTTTTTT.

For the CDR3, the DNA is TGTGCCAGCAGCCCAGGACAGGGCGGGGGTCTGTTTTTT. This encodes CASSPGQGGGLFF. This chain links TRBV7-3 with TRBJ2-2; TRBD1 might be the D (8 bases). V lost 5 bases and J lost 14, with 18 bases in between. CDR3 length: 13 amino acids. CDR1 and CDR2 (germline): SGHTA, FQGTGA. Filled out from reference TRBV7-3 and TRBJ2-2, the complete variable domain reads GAGVSQTPSNKVTEKGKYVELRCDPISGHTALYWYRQSLGQGPEFLIYFQGTGAADDSGLPNDRFFAVRPEGSVSTLKIQRTERGDSAVYLCASSPGQGGGLFFGEGSRLTVL.

CDR3 DNA sequence: TGTGCCAGCATTCCGGGACAGATCAATCAGCCCCAGCATTTT. It codes for CASIPGQINQPQHF. J is TRBJ1-5 and V is TRBV28, with 7 nucleotides matching TRBD1. V trimming: 7 bases; J trimming: 3 bases; junction bases outside the gene matches: 6. Germline V gives CDR1 MDHEN, CDR2 SYDVKM. The CDR3 covers 14 residues.

The chain is built from TRBV7-6 and TRBJ1-6; D unresolved. The CDR3 has 13 amino acids. The germline CDR1 and CDR2 sequences are SGHVS and FNYEAQ. The V end was cut by 5 bases, the J end by 8 bases, with 10 bases between. CDR3 bases: TGTGCCAGCAGCCCTCGTCGGGATTCACCCCTCCACTTT. Its translation is CASSPRRDSPLHF.

The rearrangement joins TRBV29-1 to TRBJ2-1, with TRBD1 matching over 8 bases. Germline V gene sequence: CDR1 SQVTM, CDR2 ANQGSEA. Germline trimming cut 8 bases from V and 0 bases from J; bases unmatched to any gene: 3. CDR3 length: 13 residues. The CDR3 is CSITGGSYNEQFF. The CDR3 DNA follows: TGCAGCATTACAGGGGGCTCCTACAATGAGCAGTTCTTC.

The CDR3 here is CASSIAGTGYEQYF. The CDR3 nucleotides read TGTGCCAGTAGTATTGCCGGGACAGGCTACGAGCAGTACTTC. V usage is TRBV19 and J usage is TRBJ2-7; TRBD1 agrees at 8 bases. V lost 3 bases to trimming and J lost 3 bases; unmatched junction nucleotides: 4. This CDR3 has 14 amino acids. In germline, CDR1 is LNHDA, CDR2 SQIVND (reference sequence). Filled out from reference TRBV19 and TRBJ2-7, the complete variable domain reads DGGITQSPKYLFRKEGQNVTLSCEQNLNHDAMYWYRQDPGQGLRLIYYSQIVNDFQKGDIAEGYSVSREKKESFPLTVTSAQKNPTAFYLCASSIAGTGYEQYFGPGTRLTVT.

The chain links TRBV5-1 to TRBJ2-2, with 7 positions matching TRBD2. The CDR3 contains 16 residues. Looked up from germline, CDR1 is SGHRS and CDR2 is YFSETQ. V lost 1 base, J lost 4 bases, and 7 bases stayed unmatched. As DNA, the CDR3 is TGCGCCAGCAGCTTGAACCGCGCGGGAGTCACCGGGGAGCTGTTTTTT. It specifies CASSLNRAGVTGELFF.

The chain couples TRBV9 to TRBJ1-2, with D unresolved. Germline CDR1 reads SGDLS; CDR2 reads YYNGEE. The germline V and J ends were trimmed by 3 bases and 1 base, with 7 bases remaining between them. This CDR3 comprises 13 residues. CDR3 DNA: TGTGCCAGCAGCGGCACAGTTAACTATGGCTACACCTTC. Protein sequence: CASSGTVNYGYTF.